A selection of T cell receptor beta chains follows, all from one sample in a study of cytomegalovirus exposure and HLA in healthy donors. Only in-frame clones appear in the TCRdb table, and some are missing; sequencing was by immunoSEQ multiplex PCR. This table holds 140,000 or so clones, over 60% found once. Sequencing was done on a sample of PBMCs. These receptor sequences come from a man aged 40-55 years in good health and CMV-seronegative. The CDR3 runs from the conserved cysteine through the conserved F or W. Fields, in order: V gene, J gene, D gene, clone size, CDR3 DNA, CDR3 protein. D genes are given only for firm matches. Expanded clones get a size class; other rows say once, few or many, or leave the size out.

>TRBV5-4|TRBJ1-6|NA|NA
TGTGCCAGCAGCTTGGACAGGGTGAGCTCACCCCTCCACTTT
CASSLDRVSSPLHF
>TRBV25-1|TRBJ1-1|TRBD1|once
TGTGCCAGCCTGGGACAGGGAGGGAACACTGAAGCTTTCTTT
CASLGQGGNTEAFF
>TRBV19|TRBJ1-1|NA|NA
TGTGCCAGTAGTATAATAGGAGGTACTGAAGCTTTCTTT
CASSIIGGTEAFF
>TRBV10-1|TRBJ2-7|TRBD2|NA
TGCGCCAGCAGTGACAGTAGCGGGAGCTCCTACGAGCAGTACTTC
CASSDSSGSSYEQYF
>TRBV30|TRBJ1-1|TRBD1|few
TGTGCCTGGGGACAGGGAAACACTGAAGCTTTCTTT
CAWGQGNTEAFF
>TRBV5-1|TRBJ2-1|TRBD2|NA
TGCGCCAGCAGCTTGGAAACTAGCGGACCTAGAGAGCAGTTCTTC
CASSLETSGPREQFF
>TRBV5-1|TRBJ1-2|NA|NA
TGCGCCAGCAGCTTGGAAAGTCCGGGGTTTAACACCTTC
CASSLESPGFNTF
>TRBV5-6|TRBJ2-1|NA|few
TGTGCCAGCAGCTTGCGTAGGGGGATCTACAATGAGCAGTTCTTC
CASSLRRGIYNEQFF
>TRBV28|TRBJ1-2|NA|few
TGTGCCAGCAGTTTATCGGGGGGCGGGTATGGCTACACCTTC
CASSLSGGGYGYTF
>TRBV9|TRBJ1-1|NA|NA
TGTGCCAGCAGCGTAGGACCAGGTTCGAACACTGAAGCTTTCTTT
CASSVGPGSNTEAFF
>TRBV9|TRBJ2-5|TRBD2|NA
TGTGCCAGCAGCCTGACTAGCGGGGGGGGCCGGGGGACCCAGTACTTC
CASSLTSGGGRGTQYF
>TRBV7-9|TRBJ2-5|TRBD1|NA
TGTGCCGGCAGACAGGGGGCCGGGGAGACCCAGTACTTC
CAGRQGAGETQYF
>TRBV18|TRBJ2-5|NA|NA
TGTGCCAGCTCACCGAGAGGAGGTGGCCAAGAGACCCAGTACTTC
CASSPRGGGQETQYF
>TRBV30|TRBJ2-5|TRBD2|NA
TGTGCCTGGAGTGTCTCATGGACTAGCGGGGGGGAGTACCAAGAGACCCAGTACTTC
CAWSVSWTSGGEYQETQYF
>TRBV4-1|TRBJ2-7|NA|NA
TGCGCCAGCAGCCAAGAGGGCACAAACTCCTACGAGCAGTACTTC
CASSQEGTNSYEQYF
>TRBV13|TRBJ1-1|TRBD1|NA
TGTGCCAGCAGTTTCTCACAGGGGTACACTGAAGCTTTCTTT
CASSFSQGYTEAFF
>TRBV6-5|TRBJ1-2|NA|NA
TGTGCCAGCAGTCGGGCCGGGGATGGCTACACCTTC
CASSRAGDGYTF
>TRBV5-5|TRBJ2-2|NA|once
TGTGCCAGCAGCACCCGACAGATAGGGAACACCGGGGAGCTGTTTTTT
CASSTRQIGNTGELFF
>TRBV4-1|TRBJ2-1|TRBD2|few
TGCGCCAGCAGCCAAGATCGGACTAGCGGGGGGGTTTACAATGAGCAGTTCTTC
CASSQDRTSGGVYNEQFF
>TRBV27|TRBJ2-5|TRBD1|NA
TGTGCAGCAGGGGGTGGAGAGACCCAGTACTTC
CAAGGGETQYF
>TRBV6-4|TRBJ2-1|TRBD2|NA
TGTGCCAGCATCGATAGCGGGAGTAAGGAGCAGTTCTTC
CASIDSGSKEQFF
>TRBV5-1|TRBJ2-5|NA|NA
TGCGCCAGCAGCTTGGAGAATGGGTTTGGCAGGGTCAAAGAGACCCAGTACTTC
CASSLENGFGRVKETQYF
>TRBV5-4|TRBJ2-3|TRBD2|NA
TGTGCCAGCAGCTTGGGTGGGACTAGCATGGATACGCAGTATTTT
CASSLGGTSMDTQYF